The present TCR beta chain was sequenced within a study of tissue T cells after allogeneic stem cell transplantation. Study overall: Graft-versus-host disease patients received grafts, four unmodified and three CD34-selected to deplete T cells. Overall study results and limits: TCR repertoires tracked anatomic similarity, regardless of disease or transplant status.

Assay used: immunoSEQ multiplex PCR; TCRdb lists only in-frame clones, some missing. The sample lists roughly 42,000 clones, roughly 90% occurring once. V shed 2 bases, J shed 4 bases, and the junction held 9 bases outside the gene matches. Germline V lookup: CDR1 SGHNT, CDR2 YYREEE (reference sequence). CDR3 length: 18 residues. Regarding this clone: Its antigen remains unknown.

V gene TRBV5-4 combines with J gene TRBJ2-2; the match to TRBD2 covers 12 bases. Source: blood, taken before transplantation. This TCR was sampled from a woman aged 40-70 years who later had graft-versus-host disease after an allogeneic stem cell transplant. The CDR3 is CASSLGLAGGPGTGELFF. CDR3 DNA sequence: TGTGCCAGCAGCTTAGGGCTAGCGGGAGGGCCGGGCACCGGGGAGCTGTTTTTT.